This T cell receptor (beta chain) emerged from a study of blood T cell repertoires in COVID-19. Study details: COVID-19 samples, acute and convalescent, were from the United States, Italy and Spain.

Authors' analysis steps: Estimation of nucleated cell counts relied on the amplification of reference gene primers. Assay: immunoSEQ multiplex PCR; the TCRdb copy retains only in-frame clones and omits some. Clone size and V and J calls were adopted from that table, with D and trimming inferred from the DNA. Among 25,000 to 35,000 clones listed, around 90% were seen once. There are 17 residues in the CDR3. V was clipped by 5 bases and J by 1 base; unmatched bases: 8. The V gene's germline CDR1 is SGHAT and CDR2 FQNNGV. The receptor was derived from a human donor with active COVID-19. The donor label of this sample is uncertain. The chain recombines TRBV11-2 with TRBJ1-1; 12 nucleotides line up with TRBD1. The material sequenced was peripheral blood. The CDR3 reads CASSKGQGARWNTEAFF. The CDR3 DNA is TGTGCCAGCAGCAAGGGACAGGGGGCGAGGTGGAACACTGAAGCTTTCTTT.